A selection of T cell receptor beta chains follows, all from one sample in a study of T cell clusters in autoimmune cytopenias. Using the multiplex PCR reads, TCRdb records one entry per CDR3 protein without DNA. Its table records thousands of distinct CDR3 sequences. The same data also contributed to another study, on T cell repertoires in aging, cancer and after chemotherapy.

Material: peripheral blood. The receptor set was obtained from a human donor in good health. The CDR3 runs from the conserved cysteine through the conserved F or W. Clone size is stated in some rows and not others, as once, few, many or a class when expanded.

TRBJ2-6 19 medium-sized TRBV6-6 CASSTTTGTGFSGANVLTF
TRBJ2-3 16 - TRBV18 CASSPVGTGEICTQYF
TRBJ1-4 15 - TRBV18 CASSRSGTNNEKLFF
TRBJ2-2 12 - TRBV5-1 CASGKNTGELFF
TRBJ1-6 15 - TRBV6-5 CASSSGAPSGSPLHF
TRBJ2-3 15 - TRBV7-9 CASSLGGSGTDTQYF
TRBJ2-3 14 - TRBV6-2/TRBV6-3 CASSFRQGRDTQYF
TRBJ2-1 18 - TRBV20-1 CSARPGTSGIGSYNEQFF
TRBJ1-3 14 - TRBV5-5 CASSIDRGRNTIYF
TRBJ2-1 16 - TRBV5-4 CASSPSASGGANEQFF
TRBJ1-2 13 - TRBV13 CASSSRGGNGYTF
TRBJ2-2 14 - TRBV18 CASSPGLASGELFF
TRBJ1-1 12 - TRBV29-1 CSVRGGNTEAFF
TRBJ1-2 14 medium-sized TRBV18 CASSRTGVNYGYTF
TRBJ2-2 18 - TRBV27 CASSSAPGLADNTGELFF
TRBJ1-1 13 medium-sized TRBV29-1 CSVTDRGGTEAFF
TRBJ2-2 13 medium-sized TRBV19 CASKRRRTGELFF
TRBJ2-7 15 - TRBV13 CASSLGRGTTYEQYF
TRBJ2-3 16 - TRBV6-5 CASSWGLAGVTDTQYF
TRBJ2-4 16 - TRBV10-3 CAISEGGNLAKNIQYF
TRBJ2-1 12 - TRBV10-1 CASSELNNEQFF
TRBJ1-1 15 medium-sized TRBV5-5 CASVQSLGVGTEAFF
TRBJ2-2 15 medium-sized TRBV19 CASRGGYANTGELFF
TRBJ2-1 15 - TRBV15 CATSTLSGTPRRQFF
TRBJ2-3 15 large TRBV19 CASSIVGTLTDTQYF
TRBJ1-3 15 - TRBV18 CASSPQTVDGNTIYF
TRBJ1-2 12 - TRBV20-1 CSARQGSYGYTF